The T cell receptor beta chain under discussion was sequenced for a study of CD8+ T cells in alopecia areata. cDNA prepared by RNA extraction and subsequent reverse transcription served as the template for sequencing. TCRdb's copy holds only in-frame clones and misses some; the assay was immunoSEQ multiplex PCR. This sample carries 150,000 to 200,000 clones, around 64% of them seen once, and the ten largest clones take roughly 1.3%. This sample's treatment: oral pan-JAK inhibitor, 5-10 mg twice daily. The length of the CDR3 is 15 residues. Trimming at V came to 4 bases and at J to 7 bases, leaving 8 bases not matched to a gene. Germline-derived CDR1 and CDR2 are SGHAT and FQNNGV. As regards this clone: Its specificity is unknown.

Findings and limits, study-wide: Numerous clones, expanded in lesions, remained in scalp and blood during tofacitinib.

The sequencing here drew on CD4+ T cells sorted from blood, taken around week 50, from a patient treated with tofacitinib. The rearrangement links TRBV11-2 to TRBJ1-4; 8 nucleotides match TRBD1. The clonotype comes from a human donor with alopecia areata. For the CDR3, the DNA is TGTGCCAGCAGCTCAGGACAGGGAATCGGTGAAAAACTGTTTTTT. It specifies CASSSGQGIGEKLFF.